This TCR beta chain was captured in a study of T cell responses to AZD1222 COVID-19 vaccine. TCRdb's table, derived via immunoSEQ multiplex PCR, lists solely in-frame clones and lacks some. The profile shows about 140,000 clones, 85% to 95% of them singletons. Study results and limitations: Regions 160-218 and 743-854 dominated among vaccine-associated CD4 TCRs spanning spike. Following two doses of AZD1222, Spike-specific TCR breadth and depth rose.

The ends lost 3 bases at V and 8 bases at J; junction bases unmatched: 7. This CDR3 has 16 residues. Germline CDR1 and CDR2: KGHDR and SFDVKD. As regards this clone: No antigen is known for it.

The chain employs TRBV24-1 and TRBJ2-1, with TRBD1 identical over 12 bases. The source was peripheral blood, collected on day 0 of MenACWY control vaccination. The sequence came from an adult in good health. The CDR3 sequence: CATSDPRDRGQDEQFF. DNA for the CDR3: TGTGCCACCAGTGATCCCCGGGACAGGGGGCAAGATGAGCAGTTCTTC.